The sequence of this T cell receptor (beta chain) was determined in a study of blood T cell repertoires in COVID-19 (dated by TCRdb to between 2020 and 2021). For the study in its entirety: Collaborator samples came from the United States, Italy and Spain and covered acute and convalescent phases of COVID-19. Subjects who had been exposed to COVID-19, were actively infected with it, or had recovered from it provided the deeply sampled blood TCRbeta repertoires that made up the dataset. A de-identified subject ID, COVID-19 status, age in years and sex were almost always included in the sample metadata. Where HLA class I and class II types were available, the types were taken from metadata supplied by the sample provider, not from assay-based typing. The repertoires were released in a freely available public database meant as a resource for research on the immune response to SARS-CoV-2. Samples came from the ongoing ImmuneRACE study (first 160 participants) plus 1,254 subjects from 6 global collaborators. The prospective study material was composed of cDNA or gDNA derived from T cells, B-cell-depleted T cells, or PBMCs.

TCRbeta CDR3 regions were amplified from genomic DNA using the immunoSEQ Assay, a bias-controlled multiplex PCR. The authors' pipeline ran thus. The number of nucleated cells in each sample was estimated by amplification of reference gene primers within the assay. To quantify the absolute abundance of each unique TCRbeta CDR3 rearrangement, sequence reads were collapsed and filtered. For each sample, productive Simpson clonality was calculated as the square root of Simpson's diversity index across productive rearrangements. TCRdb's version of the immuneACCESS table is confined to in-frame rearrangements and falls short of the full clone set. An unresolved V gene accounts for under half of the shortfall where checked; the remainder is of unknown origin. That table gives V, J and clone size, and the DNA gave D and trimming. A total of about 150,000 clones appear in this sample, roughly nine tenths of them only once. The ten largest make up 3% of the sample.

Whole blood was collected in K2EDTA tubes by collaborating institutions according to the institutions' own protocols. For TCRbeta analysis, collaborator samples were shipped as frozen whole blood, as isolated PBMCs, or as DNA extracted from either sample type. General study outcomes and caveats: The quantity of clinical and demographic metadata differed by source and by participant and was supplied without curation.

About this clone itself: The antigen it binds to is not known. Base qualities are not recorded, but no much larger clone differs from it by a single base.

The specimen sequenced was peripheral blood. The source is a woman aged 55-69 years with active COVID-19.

The nucleotides are TGTGCCAGCAGCTTAGCTCCTAGCGGGGTCCCCCAGTTCTTC. Its amino acids are CASSLAPSGVPQFF. The sequence is built from TRBV11-2 and TRBJ2-1, with 9 bases matching TRBD2. CDR1 and CDR2 (SGHAT, FQNNGV) derive from the germline V gene. From the cysteine up to the phenylalanine, the CDR3 has a length of 14 residues. Kept here is only the CDR3 DNA, which spans 42 bases and is read in frame from base 1. V loses 1 base at its end and J loses 13 bases; junction bases beyond the gene matches: 8.